This T cell receptor (beta chain) was recovered during a study of early T cells in non-severe SARS-CoV-2 infection. Study-wide background: Sequencing of unsorted whole blood was done on bulk RNA, leaving chains unpaired.

Individual cDNA molecules were tagged with unique molecular identifiers. TCRdb itself ran the 5' RACE reads through MiXCR, one entry per CDR3 protein. The sample holds about 98,000 distinct CDR3 sequences, 14% seen once. V gave up 3 bases and J gave up 1 base, with 11 bases separating them. This CDR3 region has 14 residues. The V gene's germline CDR1 is GTSNPN and CDR2 SVGIG (reference sequence). The chain uses TRBV30 and TRBJ2-3; D perhaps matches TRBD1 (6 bases). The TCR originated in an adult who was a healthcare worker with PCR-confirmed SARS-CoV-2 infection or an uninfected control (not recorded which). Sample: whole blood. The CDR3 coding sequence is TGTGCCTGGAGGGGGGCCCGGGGCACAGATACGCAGTATTTT. It yields the protein CAWRGARGTDTQYF.